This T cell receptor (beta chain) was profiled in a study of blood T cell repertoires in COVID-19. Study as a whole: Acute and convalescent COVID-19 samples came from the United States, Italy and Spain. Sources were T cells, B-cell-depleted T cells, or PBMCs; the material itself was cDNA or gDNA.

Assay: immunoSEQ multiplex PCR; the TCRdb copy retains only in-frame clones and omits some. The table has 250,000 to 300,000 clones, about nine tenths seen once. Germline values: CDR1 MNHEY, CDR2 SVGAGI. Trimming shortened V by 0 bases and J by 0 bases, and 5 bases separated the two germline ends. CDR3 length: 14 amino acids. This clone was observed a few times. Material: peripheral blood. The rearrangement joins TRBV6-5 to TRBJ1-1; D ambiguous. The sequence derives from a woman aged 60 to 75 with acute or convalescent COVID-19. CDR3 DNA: TGTGCCAGCAGTTACTCGTTCATGAACACTGAAGCTTTCTTT. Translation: CASSYSFMNTEAFF.